This T cell receptor (beta chain) came from a study of naive and memory T cell subsets. Findings of the study overall: This RNA-based method may be sensitive to activation-related transcript changes.

Ligated cDNA underwent four rounds of PCR with nested alpha and beta constant region primers and SP2. Alpha and beta constant region primers primed reverse transcription for blood and skin samples. From the UMI-ligation and nested PCR reads, TCRdb called clonotypes with MiXCR, one entry per CDR3 protein. The table has about 14,000 distinct CDR3 sequences, roughly 5% seen once. This clonotype was recorded many times. Its antigen is currently unknown. Described treatment: skin biopsy from PPD injection site in Mantoux-positive individual. The library had UMIs added by 3' ligation of an oligonucleotide to TCR cDNA. Skin biopsies came from PPD injection sites in Mantoux-positive individuals. Input was about 1 to 1,100 ng of DNase-treated total RNA without cell sorting. V dropped 0 bases and J dropped 8 bases, with 14 bases sitting between them. The germline V gene encodes CDR1 SGDLS and CDR2 YYNGEE. This CDR3 region has 14 residues.

This TCR was sampled from an adult in good health. J is TRBJ1-2 and V is TRBV9; D unclear. The sequencing used skin, collected from a tuberculin skin test site. The CDR3 DNA is TGTGCCAGCAGCGTAGGTGGCAGCTCAAGGGGCTACACCTTC. Translating it yields CASSVGGSSRGYTF.